Listed here are 31 T cell receptor beta chains from one sample, sequenced in a study of CXCR4 blockade with PD-1 therapy in pancreatic cancer. This table comes from immunoSEQ multiplex PCR, and its TCRdb copy is limited to in-frame clones, with some not included. The sample records several thousand clones, roughly 41% being singletons. The specimen was tumor tissue. The receptors come from a human donor with pancreatic ductal adenocarcinoma.

This clone was seen a few times. The chain is built from TRBV6-8 and TRBJ1-6, with 9 bases identical to TRBD1. The germline V gene has CDR1 MNHGY and CDR2 SAAAGT. The CDR3 consists of 14 residues. The junction had 4 bases not matched to a gene; V was cut back by 6 bases and J by 7 bases. CDR3: CASRRTGENSPLHF. CDR3 coding DNA: TGTGCCAGCAGACGGACAGGGGAAAATTCACCCCTCCACTTT.

The CDR3 DNA sequence: TGTGCCAGCAGCCCGGGACAGGTAGCCTACGAGCAGTACTTC. Its protein is CASSPGQVAYEQYF. V gene TRBV11-3 combines with J gene TRBJ2-7; 8 bases line up with TRBD1. The CDR3 is 14 amino acids. Germline values: CDR1 SGHNT, CDR2 YENEEA. V dropped 5 bases and J dropped 2; count of bases not matched to a gene: 5.

This clone is classed as medium-sized. This chain connects TRBV9 to TRBJ1-1; no clear D. V gave up 0 bases and J gave up 5 bases, with 11 bases separating them. This CDR3 has 14 residues. Per the germline V gene, CDR1 is SGDLS and CDR2 is YYNGEE. In DNA, the CDR3 is TGTGCCAGCAGCGTAGGGCCTTTACGGACTGAAGCTTTCTTT. Protein product: CASSVGPLRTEAFF.

The chain recombines TRBV14 with TRBJ1-1; D unclear. This CDR3 spans 16 amino acids. The V gene lost 4 bases and the J gene lost 5 bases, with 20 bases spanning the gap. The V gene's germline CDR1 is SGHDN and CDR2 FVKESK. CDR3: CASSPLDRNWDTEAFF. In DNA form, the CDR3 reads TGTGCCAGCAGCCCCCTAGATAGGAATTGGGATACTGAAGCTTTCTTT.

The sample holds a few counts of this clone. The chain combines TRBV5-1 with TRBJ2-3; weak D call: TRBD1 (5 bases). Germline V CDR1 and CDR2: SGHRS, YFSETQ. The V end was cut by 4 bases, the J end by 4 bases, with 16 bases between. This CDR3 comprises 15 residues. The CDR3 DNA reads TGCGCCAGCAGCCAAATTTCTAGACAGCCAGATACGCAGTATTTT. It yields the protein CASSQISRQPDTQYF.

The chain combines TRBV30 with TRBJ2-5; D is undetermined. The V end was cut by 7 bases, the J end by 13 bases, with 25 bases between. Germline-derived CDR1 and CDR2 are GTSNPN and SVGIG (reference sequence). The CDR3 is 13 amino acids. This CDR3 is CASSGPTSQHRYF. The CDR3 region has the DNA TGTGCCTCATCGGGCCCCACGTCGCAGCACAGGTACTTC.

The V gene is TRBV6-8, the J gene TRBJ1-2; D remains ambiguous. In germline, CDR1 is MNHGY, CDR2 SAAAGT. Trimming pared 6 bases from V and 4 bases from J, leaving 12 bases between. This CDR3 is built from 13 residues. CDR3 DNA: TGTGCCAGCAGAAGGGATTTTGGCTATGGCTACACCTTC. Translated: CASRRDFGYGYTF.

The rearrangement joins TRBV18 to TRBJ1-1, with a weak D call TRBD1 (5 bases). V shed 4 bases and J shed 1 base, with 16 bases lying between them. Germline assignment: CDR1 KGHSH and CDR2 LQKENI. CDR3 length: 16 residues. CDR3 protein: CASSRYGGGTNTEAFF. In DNA form, the CDR3 reads TGTGCCAGCTCACGGTATGGGGGAGGGACGAACACTGAAGCTTTCTTT.

The chain has TRBV1 and TRBJ2-3; the table gives TRBD1 as D, unverified against the DNA. TRBV1 is described as a pseudogene. This CDR3 has 16 amino acids. The CDR3 is CASSQEAGGSTDTQYF. In DNA, the CDR3 is TGCGCCAGCAGCCAAGAAGCAGGGGGAAGCACAGATACGCAGTATTTT.

In its sample, this clone was seen a few times. The V gene is TRBV9, the J gene TRBJ2-7; 7 bases fit TRBD1. This CDR3 has 15 amino acids. V gave up 3 bases and J gave up 0 bases; unmatched junction bases: 6. Looked up from germline, CDR1 is SGDLS and CDR2 is YYNGEE. The CDR3 DNA sequence: TGTGCCAGCAGCGAGGGGGACAGTAGCTCCTACGAGCAGTACTTC. It codes for CASSEGDSSSYEQYF.

The V call is TRBV2, the J call TRBJ2-3; no definite D call. CDR1 and CDR2 from the germline V gene are SNHLY and FYNNEI. Trimming took 4 bases from V and 2 from J, leaving 10 bases between them. The CDR3 runs 14 residues. CDR3 in DNA: TGTGCCAGCAGTGGACGGACCTCCACAGATACGCAGTATTTT. This encodes CASSGRTSTDTQYF.

This clone was picked up a small number of times. The chain carries TRBV2 and TRBJ2-5, with TRBD2 matching 11 bases. With V trimmed by 7 bases and J by 3 bases, 7 bases remained unmatched. Germline V CDR1 and CDR2: SNHLY, FYNNEI. There are 15 residues in the CDR3. CDR3 DNA: TGTGCCAGCACGCCGCGACTAGCGGGGAAAGAGACCCAGTACTTC. This sequence encodes CASTPRLAGKETQYF. The variable domain in full, completed from reference TRBV2 and TRBJ2-5, reads EPEVTQTPSHQVTQMGQEVILRCVPISNHLYFYWYRQILGQKVEFLVSFYNNEISEKSEIFDDQFSVERPDGSNFTLKIRSTKLEDSAMYFCASTPRLAGKETQYFGPGTRLLVL.

The genes are TRBV28 and TRBJ1-1; D not resolved. Looked up from germline, CDR1 is MDHEN and CDR2 is SYDVKM. V was clipped by 5 bases and J by 12 bases, with 19 bases between them. The CDR3 runs 13 residues. CDR3 protein: CASSPNGMENTFF. CDR3 nucleotides: TGTGCCAGCAGTCCGAATGGGATGGAGAACACTTTCTTT.

Judged by abundance, this clone is large. The V and J genes are TRBV19 and TRBJ1-3, with D hard to call. This CDR3 contains 13 residues. Per germline, CDR1 LNHDA and CDR2 SQIVND (reference sequence). V was clipped by 5 bases and J by 3 bases, with 8 bases between them. Here the CDR3 DNA reads TGTGCCAGTAGTCCTGAACATGGAAACACCATATATTTT. This translates into CASSPEHGNTIYF.

The chain combines TRBV10-2 with TRBJ1-4, with 7 bases lining up with TRBD1. This CDR3 has 13 amino acids. CDR1 WSHSY and CDR2 SAAADI come from the germline V gene. V was pared by 9 bases and J by 4 bases, with 5 bases of the junction left unmatched. CDR3 DNA sequence: TGCGCCAGTGACGGGACAGTTAATGAAAAACTGTTTTTT. Protein: CASDGTVNEKLFF.

The chain employs TRBV14 and TRBJ2-5; D perhaps matches TRBD1 (6 bases). V dropped 7 bases and J dropped 4 bases, with 16 bases sitting between them. The CDR3 is made up of 14 amino acids. Germline V lookup: CDR1 SGHDN, CDR2 FVKESK. The CDR3 sequence: CASTWNRAGETQYF. The CDR3 bases are TGTGCCAGCACCTGGAACAGGGCAGGAGAGACCCAGTACTTC.

This clone was counted between two and nine times. This chain joins TRBV2 and TRBJ2-3; 7 bases match TRBD2. J was trimmed by 0 bases and V by 6 bases; bases with no gene match: 3. Per the germline V gene, CDR1 is SNHLY and CDR2 is FYNNEI. The CDR3 covers 14 residues. Here the CDR3 reads CASRGGTSTDTQYF. CDR3 DNA: TGTGCCAGCAGGGGGGGGACCAGCACAGATACGCAGTATTTT.

The V gene is TRBV25-1, the J gene TRBJ1-6; 8 bases align to TRBD1. CDR3 length equals 14 residues. Per germline, CDR1 MGHDK and CDR2 SYGVNS. J lost 5 bases, V lost 5 bases, and 2 bases had no gene match. Written as DNA, the CDR3 is TGTGCCAGCAGTAAGGGACAGGATAATTCACCCCTCCACTTT. This codes for CASSKGQDNSPLHF.

By sample share, this clone is medium-sized. The V gene is TRBV9, the J gene TRBJ2-7; TRBD1 matches 11 bases. The CDR3 has 15 amino acids. Germline CDR1 SGDLS, CDR2 YYNGEE. V trimming: 4 bases; J trimming: 4 bases; junction bases outside the gene matches: 7. CDR3 nucleotide sequence: TGTGCCAGCAGCCGGACCGGGACAGGGGGGTACGAGCAGTACTTC. It yields the protein CASSRTGTGGYEQYF.

CDR3 protein: CASLSDVRNEKLFF. Written as DNA, the CDR3 is TGTGCCAGTCTGTCGGACGTCCGGAATGAAAAACTGTTTTTT. The rearrangement uses TRBV19 and TRBJ1-4; D is unresolved. Germline CDR1 LNHDA, CDR2 SQIVND (reference sequence). V shed 8 bases and J shed 5 bases, with 15 bases lying between them. CDR3 length: 14 amino acids. Using reference TRBV19 and TRBJ1-4 for the parts outside the CDR3, the full variable domain is DGGITQSPKYLFRKEGQNVTLSCEQNLNHDAMYWYRQDPGQGLRLIYYSQIVNDFQKGDIAEGYSVSREKKESFPLTVTSAQKNPTAFYLCASLSDVRNEKLFFGSGTQLSVL.

The rearrangement uses TRBV18 and TRBJ1-5; D uncertain. V lost 2 bases, J lost 6 bases, and 11 bases lay in between. Germline V lookup: CDR1 KGHSH, CDR2 LQKENI. This CDR3 contains 14 residues. CDR3 in DNA: TGTGCCAGCTCACCATGGGCCGGGCGTCAGCCCCAGCATTTT. This gives the protein CASSPWAGRQPQHF.

The chain links TRBV14 to TRBJ2-3; D is unresolved. V dropped 0 bases and J dropped 3 bases, with 7 bases sitting between them. The germline V gene encodes CDR1 SGHDN and CDR2 FVKESK. CDR3 size: 14 residues. CDR3 region: CASSQDPRTDTQYF. CDR3 DNA: TGTGCCAGCAGCCAAGATCCCAGGACAGATACGCAGTATTTT.

The chain carries TRBV29-1 and TRBJ2-1, with D possibly matching TRBD1 (6 bases). Germline CDR1 SQVTM, CDR2 ANQGSEA. Trimming shortened V by 3 bases and J by 7 bases, and 10 bases separated the two germline ends. This CDR3 region has 12 residues. This chain's CDR3 is CSVENRENEQFF. In DNA, the CDR3 is TGCAGCGTTGAGAACAGGGAAAATGAGCAGTTCTTC.

This sequence joins TRBV19 and TRBJ1-2; unclear D gene. CDR1 and CDR2 (germline): LNHDA, SQIVND (reference sequence). The CDR3 extends over 13 amino acids. V lost 1 base to trimming and J lost 0 bases, with 3 bases between them. The CDR3 sequence is CASSIGSNYGYTF. The CDR3 bases are TGTGCCAGTAGTATAGGGTCTAACTATGGCTACACCTTC.

This chain connects TRBV7-6 to TRBJ2-7; either TRBD1 or TRBD2 may fit D (5 bases each). Germline V CDR1 and CDR2: SGHVS, FNYEAQ. Trimming shortened V by 4 bases and J by 5 bases, and 18 bases separated the two germline ends. This CDR3 is 15 amino acids long. CDR3 DNA: TGTGCCAGCAGCTCTGGGGCCTGGGGGATGGACGAGCAGTACTTC. Its protein product is CASSSGAWGMDEQYF.

This clone was observed a handful of times. For the CDR3, the DNA is TGCAGCGTTGGTACAGACAGGAAAAAAAACATTCAGTACTTC. This sequence encodes CSVGTDRKKNIQYF. This rearrangement joins TRBV29-1 to TRBJ2-4, with D perhaps TRBD1 (6 bases). This CDR3 is built from 14 residues. Trimming took off 4 bases at V and 4 bases at J, with 14 bases between the two ends. Germline values: CDR1 SQVTM, CDR2 ANQGSEA.

This chain connects TRBV18 to TRBJ1-4, with TRBD1 as a possible D gene (6 bases). Germline CDR1 reads KGHSH; CDR2 reads LQKENI. CDR3 length: 15 amino acids. Trimming took 4 bases from V and 5 from J, leaving 14 bases between them. CDR3 nucleotide sequence: TGTGCCAGCTCACTCTCAGGGGTTGGGAATGAAAAACTGTTTTTT. It is translated as CASSLSGVGNEKLFF.

The CDR3 nucleotides read TGTGCCTGGAGTTGGGAGGGGATGGCTTTCTTT. Its protein product is CAWSWEGMAFF. The genes are TRBV30 and TRBJ1-1, with a weak D call TRBD1 (5 bases). The CDR3 runs 11 residues. Germline values: CDR1 GTSNPN, CDR2 SVGIG (reference sequence). The V end was cut by 2 bases, the J end by 11 bases, with 12 bases between. Full variable domain (remainder filled in from reference TRBV30 and TRBJ1-1): SQTIHQWPATLVQPVGSPLSLECTVEGTSNPNLYWYRQAAGRGLQLLFYSVGIGQISSEVPQNLSASRPQDRQFILSSKKLLLSDSGFYLCAWSWEGMAFFGQGTRLTVV.

This chain links TRBV29-1 with TRBJ1-4, with TRBD1 identical over 9 bases. The CDR3 is made up of 13 amino acids. Germline-derived CDR1 and CDR2 are SQVTM and ANQGSEA. The CDR3 spells CSSGQGPNEKLFF. The CDR3 nucleotides are TGCAGTTCGGGACAGGGCCCTAATGAAAAACTGTTTTTT.

This chain uses TRBV19 with TRBJ1-6; the match to TRBD1 covers 7 bases. Germline V gene lookup returns CDR1 LNHDA and CDR2 SQIVND (reference sequence). CDR3 size: 15 residues. Trimming took 6 bases from V and 8 from J; bases not matched to a gene: 10. The DNA of the CDR3 is TGTGCCAGTAGGACCGACAGGGACCTAGATTCACCCCTCCACTTT. Encoded protein: CASRTDRDLDSPLHF.

This clone was observed a handful of times. This chain links TRBV6-8 with TRBJ2-3; D may be TRBD1 (5 bases). Germline V gene sequence: CDR1 MNHGY, CDR2 SAAAGT. Deletions cut 5 bases from V and 4 bases from J, with 16 bases between. The CDR3 spans 15 residues. CDR3 amino acids: CASSESAGHADTQYF. In nucleotides, the CDR3 is TGTGCCAGCAGTGAGTCGGCAGGGCACGCAGATACGCAGTATTTT.